The rows below give T cell receptor beta chains drawn from one sample of a study of cytomegalovirus exposure and HLA in healthy donors. Generated by immunoSEQ multiplex PCR, the TCRdb table keeps only in-frame clones and is missing some. The data hold some 120,000 clones, with around three quarters observed a single time. The source material was PBMCs. The receptor source for this set is a young woman in good health and CMV-seropositive. Each CDR3 is given with its conserved first and last residue. The D gene is left open where the match is weak. A row's size may be missing; if present it is once, few, many or a size class.

TRBV5-1	TRBJ2-5	NA	NA	TGCGCCAGCAGCTTGGCCTTGGGGGGCCAAGAGACCCAGTACTTC	CASSLALGGQETQYF
TRBV6-1	TRBJ1-4	NA	few	TGTGCCAGCAGTGAAAGCCTAGGCGATGAAAAACTGTTTTTT	CASSESLGDEKLFF
TRBV28	TRBJ2-7	NA	NA	TGTGCCAGCAGTCCGACAGCCGCCTACGAGCAGTACTTC	CASSPTAAYEQYF
TRBV25-1	TRBJ1-4	NA	NA	TGTGCCAGCAGTGGCGGGGACGGCCCTTCTGAAAAACTGTTTTTT	CASSGGDGPSEKLFF
TRBV28	TRBJ2-3	NA	NA	TGTGCCAGCAGCTTCAATGGACAGTCTGGGAGCACAGATACGCAGTATTTT	CASSFNGQSGSTDTQYF
TRBV18	TRBJ2-7	NA	NA	TGTGCCAGCTCTCCGGGAGAGGACTGGGAGCAGTACTTC	CASSPGEDWEQYF
TRBV5-1	TRBJ2-7	NA	once	TGCGCCAGCAGCTTGGGGCCCAGTCGAGGAGGAAGGTACTTC	CASSLGPSRGGRYF
TRBV7-6	TRBJ1-1	TRBD1	NA	TGTGCCAGCAGCTTACAGGGGGCAGACACTGAAGCTTTCTTT	CASSLQGADTEAFF
TRBV4-2	TRBJ1-1	TRBD1	few	TGTGCCAGCAGCCAAGTCAGGACTCAGGGGGCGCGGACTGAAGCTTTCTTT	CASSQVRTQGARTEAFF
TRBV9	TRBJ2-1	NA	NA	TGTGCCAGCAGCGTAGAGATGGTACGGGAATACTCGGGTGAGCAGTTCTTC	CASSVEMVREYSGEQFF
TRBV6-4	TRBJ2-3	TRBD2	NA	TGTGCCAGCAGTGAAGCGGGAGTCACAGATACGCAGTATTTT	CASSEAGVTDTQYF
TRBV7-3	TRBJ2-6	NA	NA	TGTGCCAGCAGCCCCCCAGGGTCTGGGGGGGCCAACGTCCTGACTTTC	CASSPPGSGGANVLTF
TRBV5-1	TRBJ2-1	TRBD1	NA	TGCGCCAGCAGCCCAGACAGGGGTTACAATGAGCAGTTCTTC	CASSPDRGYNEQFF
TRBV5-4	TRBJ2-3	NA	few	TGTGCCAGCAGCTTCTTACAGGGTACAGATACGCAGTATTTT	CASSFLQGTDTQYF
TRBV4-1	TRBJ1-1	NA	NA	TGCGGCAGCAGCCGGTTCCGGGCAGGGAGGATGAACACTGAAGCTTTCTTT	CGSSRFRAGRMNTEAFF
TRBV5-4	TRBJ2-1	NA	NA	TGTGCCAGCAGCAAGCGCAGGGACTCCTTGAGGAATGAGCAGTTCTTC	CASSKRRDSLRNEQFF
TRBV7-9	TRBJ1-5	TRBD1	NA	TGTGCCAGCAGCTTAGATGACAGGGGGATGGGTCAGCCCCAGCATTTT	CASSLDDRGMGQPQHF
TRBV5-1	TRBJ2-7	TRBD1	NA	TGCGCCAGCAGCTCATGGAGGGGACAGGGGACCTACGAGCAGTACTTC	CASSSWRGQGTYEQYF
TRBV7-2	TRBJ2-7	TRBD1	NA	TGTGCCAGCAGCCCTCGGACAGGGGTTATGTCCGAGCAGTACTTC	CASSPRTGVMSEQYF
TRBV5-4	TRBJ2-7	NA	NA	TGTGCCAGCAGCCGTACCTCTAGCGTTAGTAACGAGCAGTACTTC	CASSRTSSVSNEQYF
TRBV2	TRBJ2-3	NA	NA	TGTGCCAGCAGTTTTACAGGGCCAGATACGCAGTATTTT	CASSFTGPDTQYF
TRBV6-5	TRBJ1-1	TRBD1	NA	TGTGCCAGCAGTTACTCTTTTGACAGGGACACTGAAGCTTTCTTT	CASSYSFDRDTEAFF
TRBV15	TRBJ2-5	NA	NA	TGTGCCACCAAGCTCCCCTTCCAAGAGACCCAGTACTTC	CATKLPFQETQYF
TRBV28	TRBJ2-1	NA	NA	TGTGCCAGCATACGGGGGTATGGGAATGAGCAGTTCTTC	CASIRGYGNEQFF
TRBV19	TRBJ1-1	NA	NA	TGTGCCAGTAGTTTCGGTCCTCGAGACAGTGAAGCTTTCTTT	CASSFGPRDSEAFF
TRBV5-1	TRBJ2-5	NA	NA	TGCGCCAGCAGCTCCGGGGAACAAGAGACCCAGTACTTC	CASSSGEQETQYF
TRBV5-1	TRBJ2-1	NA	NA	NA	CASSSSWDRGYNEQFF
TRBV2	TRBJ1-4	NA	NA	TGTGCCAGCATCCAGACGGCCCCGGGGAATGAAAAACTGTTTTTT	CASIQTAPGNEKLFF
TRBV7-9	TRBJ2-7	NA	NA	TGTGCCAGCAGCCGGACAGTTCCCTACGAGCAGTACTTC	CASSRTVPYEQYF
TRBV14	TRBJ2-1	TRBD1	NA	TGTGCCAGCAGCCAATTCCGGGACAGGGTCATTTCGCGCCTAGTCTTC	CASSQFRDRVISRLVF
TRBV12-2	TRBJ1-2	NA	NA	TGTGCAAGTCGCGAACAGTTGCGGAGGGATTATGGCTACACCTTC	CASREQLRRDYGYTF
TRBV5-1	TRBJ2-7	NA	NA	TGCGCCAGCAGCTTGGACCCAGGGGATAGATACGAGCAGTACTTC	CASSLDPGDRYEQYF
TRBV18	TRBJ1-4	NA	NA	TGTGCCAGCTCACCTGGCCAGGCTAATGAAAAACTGTTTTTT	CASSPGQANEKLFF
TRBV4-1	TRBJ2-1	TRBD2	NA	TGCGCCAGCAGCCAAGATGGCCCCCATGGGGCTAGCGGCAATGAGCAGTTCTTC	CASSQDGPHGASGNEQFF
TRBV30	TRBJ2-7	NA	NA	TGTGCCTGGGCCCTCGAGAGGGCTCCTGGGTTGGGCGAGCAGTACTTC	CAWALERAPGLGEQYF
TRBV19	TRBJ2-5	NA	NA	TGTGCCAGTAGCGAGGGGGGGACGGCCCAGTACTTC	CASSEGGTAQYF
TRBV5-1	TRBJ2-7	TRBD1	NA	TGCGCCAGCAGCTTGGTCCCCGGGACAGGGTCCTACGAGCAGTACTTC	CASSLVPGTGSYEQYF
TRBV27	TRBJ1-2	TRBD1	once	TGTGCCAGCAGTTTGACAGGGTCCCACTATGGCTACACCTTC	CASSLTGSHYGYTF
TRBV10-1	TRBJ2-2	NA	NA	TGCGCCAGCAGGGATGACATCACCGGGGAGCTGTTTTTT	CASRDDITGELFF
TRBV1	TRBJ2-7	NA	NA	TGCACCAGCAGCCGTGGGGCCCCAGCATGCGAGCAGTACTTC	CTSSRGAPACEQYF